The 10 T cell receptor beta chains below were found in one sample sequenced in a study of blood T cell repertoires in COVID-19. This table comes from immunoSEQ multiplex PCR, and its TCRdb copy is limited to in-frame clones, with some not included. Here the sample spans fewer than 350,000 clones, nearly 90% being singletons. Material for sequencing was PBMCs or T cells enriched from blood (not recorded which). These receptors were taken from a woman aged 25 to 39 who had recovered from COVID-19.

V and J are TRBV29-1 and TRBJ1-6, with 7 bases aligning to TRBD1. Germline values: CDR1 SQVTM, CDR2 ANQGSEA. Losses at the gene ends were 8 bases for V and 8 bases for J; bases not matched to a gene: 12. This CDR3 region has 14 residues. CDR3 sequence reads: CSIKTGFRDSPLHF. CDR3 nucleotide sequence: TGCAGCATTAAGACAGGGTTTAGGGATTCACCCCTCCACTTT.

This sequence joins TRBV19 and TRBJ1-2; 9 positions match TRBD1. Per the germline V gene, CDR1 is LNHDA and CDR2 is SQIVND (reference sequence). This CDR3 spans 17 amino acids. V dropped 7 bases and J dropped 2; count of bases not matched to a gene: 14. The CDR3 spells CASTLLGTGIGNYGYTF. In nucleotides, the CDR3 is TGTGCCAGTACCCTCCTCGGGACAGGGATTGGCAACTATGGCTACACCTTC.

This chain connects TRBV3-1 (or the pseudogene TRBV3-2) to TRBJ2-3; 8 bases match TRBD2. The germline gives CDR1 LGHDT, CDR2 YNNKEL (reference sequence). The trim removed 0 bases at V and 3 bases at J, leaving 8 bases unmatched. This CDR3 has 17 residues. Written as DNA, the CDR3 is TGTGCCAGCAGCCAAGAGACTAGCGCCTCACATACAGATACGCAGTATTTT. Its translation is CASSQETSASHTDTQYF.

V and J are TRBV6-2 or TRBV6-3 and TRBJ1-2, with unresolved D. Trimming removed 5 bases from V and 4 bases from J, with 17 bases in between. Germline CDR1 MNHEY, CDR2 SVGEGT. This CDR3 is built from 15 residues. CDR3 nucleotides: TGTGCCAGCAGTACCCAACGCGGGATATTCTATGGCTACACCTTC. Protein: CASSTQRGIFYGYTF.

There are a few counts of this clone. V gene TRBV9 combines with J gene TRBJ1-2, with 11 positions matching TRBD1. The CDR3 spans 14 residues. Germline values: CDR1 SGDLS, CDR2 YYNGEE. The V gene end was trimmed by 3 bases and the J gene end by 8 bases; junction bases not matched to a gene: 6. CDR3 amino acids: CASSAGTGGRGYTF. The CDR3, as DNA: TGTGCCAGCAGCGCCGGGACAGGGGGTCGCGGCTACACCTTC.

The genes are TRBV10-3 and TRBJ1-3; 8 nucleotides agree with TRBD1. Germline CDR1 reads ENHRY; CDR2 reads SYGVKD. The V and J ends lost 0 bases and 2 bases, in that order; junction bases with no gene match: 6. The CDR3 runs 17 residues. The CDR3 sequence is CAISESDRVDTGNTIYF. In DNA form, the CDR3 reads TGTGCCATCAGTGAGTCGGACAGGGTTGACACTGGAAACACCATATATTTT.

The chain has TRBV5-6 and TRBJ2-7; the match to TRBD2 covers 10 bases. V lost 0 bases, J lost 5 bases, and 14 bases stayed unmatched. Germline lookup yields CDR1 SGHDT and CDR2 YYEEEE. The CDR3 sequence is 18 residues long. The CDR3 loop is CASSLVPNQLAGPHEQYF. In DNA form, the CDR3 reads TGTGCCAGCAGCTTGGTCCCGAACCAACTAGCGGGACCCCACGAGCAGTACTTC.

This clone was recorded only once. The CDR3 DNA follows: TGCGCCAGCAGCTTGCAAACAGGGGGCCCAACCGGGGAGCTGTTTTTT. It yields the protein CASSLQTGGPTGELFF. The chain is built from TRBV5-1 and TRBJ2-2; 9 bases line up with TRBD1. Germline V CDR1 and CDR2: SGHRS, YFSETQ. There are 16 residues in the CDR3. With 1 base clipped from V and 5 bases from J, the junction kept 6 bases outside the gene matches.

The rearrangement links TRBV27 to TRBJ1-1; the D gene is possibly TRBD1 (6 bases). The V gene's germline CDR1 is MNHEY and CDR2 SMNVEV (reference sequence). The CDR3 spans 16 residues. The V end was cut by 7 bases, the J end by 4 bases, with 22 bases between. The CDR3 here is CASIARTVSPGTEAFF. The DNA of the CDR3 is TGTGCCAGCATCGCCCGGACAGTCTCCCCTGGCACTGAAGCTTTCTTT.

This sequence joins TRBV25-1 and TRBJ2-2; TRBD2 aligns across 10 bases. Trimming removed 6 bases from V and 5 bases from J; junction bases left unmatched: 9. CDR1 and CDR2 (germline): MGHDK, SYGVNS. The CDR3 loop spans 16 amino acids. This CDR3 reads CASSPLTAGGTGELFF. In DNA, the CDR3 is TGTGCCAGCAGCCCGCTGACAGCGGGGGGGACCGGGGAGCTGTTTTTT. Filled out from reference TRBV25-1 and TRBJ2-2, the complete variable domain reads EADIYQTPRYLVIGTGKKITLECSQTMGHDKMYWYQQDPGMELHLIHYSYGVNSTEKGDLSSESTVSRIRTEHFPLTLESARPSHTSQYLCASSPLTAGGTGELFFGEGSRLTVL.